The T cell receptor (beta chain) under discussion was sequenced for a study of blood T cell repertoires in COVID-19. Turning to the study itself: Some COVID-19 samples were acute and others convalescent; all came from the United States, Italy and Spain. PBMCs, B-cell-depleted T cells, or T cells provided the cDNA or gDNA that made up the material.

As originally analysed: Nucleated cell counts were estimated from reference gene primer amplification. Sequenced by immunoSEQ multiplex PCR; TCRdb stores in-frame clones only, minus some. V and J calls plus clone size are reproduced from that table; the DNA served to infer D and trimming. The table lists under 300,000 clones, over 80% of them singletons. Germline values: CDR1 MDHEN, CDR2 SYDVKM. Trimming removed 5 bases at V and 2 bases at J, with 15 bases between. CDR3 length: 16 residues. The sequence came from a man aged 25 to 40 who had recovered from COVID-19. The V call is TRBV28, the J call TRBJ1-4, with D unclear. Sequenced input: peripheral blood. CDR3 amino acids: CASSQPGGPTNEKLFF. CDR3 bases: TGTGCCAGCAGTCAGCCAGGTGGTCCGACTAATGAAAAACTGTTTTTT.